This T cell receptor beta chain was captured in a study of cytomegalovirus exposure and HLA in healthy donors. Germline-derived CDR1 and CDR2 are MDHEN and SYDVKM. The germline V and J ends were trimmed by 3 bases and 5 bases, with 10 bases remaining between them. The CDR3 runs 14 residues. About this clone itself: Its antigen remains unidentified.

Vbeta (60) and Jbeta (13) primers were used in the PCR. Produced via immunoSEQ multiplex PCR; TCRdb's table is partial and in-frame only. The sample has fewer than 140,000 clones, over 70% seen once. Findings of the study overall: Prior analysis indicated that the majority of TCR beta V segments exhibited productivity approximately 90% or approximately 30% of the time. In a later analysis, HLA-C alleles had the fewest associated TCRs, DRB1 alleles the most.

Material: PBMCs. This TCR was sampled from a male donor in good health and CMV-seropositive. The J gene is TRBJ1-4, the V gene TRBV28; D uncertain. The CDR3 here is CASSFRSANEKLFF. Written as DNA, the CDR3 is TGTGCCAGCAGTTTTCGGAGCGCGAATGAAAAACTGTTTTTT.